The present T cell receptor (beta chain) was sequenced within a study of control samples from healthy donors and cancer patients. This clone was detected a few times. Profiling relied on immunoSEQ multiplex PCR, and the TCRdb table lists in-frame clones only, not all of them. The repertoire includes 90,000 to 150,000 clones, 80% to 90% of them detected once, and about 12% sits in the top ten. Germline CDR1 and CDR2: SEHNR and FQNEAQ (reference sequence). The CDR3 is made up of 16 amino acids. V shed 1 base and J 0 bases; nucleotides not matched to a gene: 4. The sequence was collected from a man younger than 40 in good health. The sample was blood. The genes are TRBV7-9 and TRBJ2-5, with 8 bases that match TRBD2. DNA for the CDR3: TGTGCCAGCAGCTTAGATAGCGGGGTTGACCAAGAGACCCAGTACTTC. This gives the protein CASSLDSGVDQETQYF.